This T cell receptor beta chain comes out of a study of T cell repertoires in cytomegalovirus infection. For the study at large: In public TCR beta signatures, there were indications of both CMV infection and matching HLA type.

This CDR3 spans 14 amino acids. J gave up 3 bases and V 3 bases, and 3 bases lay outside the gene matches. Germline V CDR1 and CDR2: SNHLY, FYNNEI. TCRdb re-called the reads with MiXCR, one entry per CDR3 protein. In the table there are 200,000 to 250,000 distinct CDR3 sequences, around two fifths of which are singletons. As to this clonotype: What it recognizes is unknown.

This receptor was taken from a human donor in good health (CMV status not recorded). Some clones in this sample may be carry-over from other donors' samples. The chain has TRBV2 and TRBJ2-7; 9 positions match TRBD2. This specimen consisted of CD8+ T cells from cultured PBMCs, obtained from culture after CMV antigen stimulation. The CDR3 DNA reads TGTGCCAGCAGTGACGCTAGCGGGATCTACGAGCAGTACTTC. Translated: CASSDASGIYEQYF.